One sample yielded the 5 T cell receptor beta chains listed below, sequenced in a study of Ad26.COV2.S vaccination and SARS-CoV-2 variants. Some clones are missing from TCRdb's copy, which holds only in-frame ones; the method was immunoSEQ multiplex PCR. Among approximately 240,000 clones listed, 88% were seen once. Treatment specified: roughly 20 received Ad26.COV2.S at low or high dose, single or two shots; several received placebo; per-sample allocation not given. Sampling took place 63 days after the first vaccine or placebo injection. Sequencing used peripheral blood, obtained in a trial of Ad26.COV2.S vaccine versus placebo. Receptors originate from a person aged 18 to 65 who received the Ad26.COV2.S COVID-19 vaccine or a placebo.

This chain links TRBV19 with TRBJ1-1, with a possible D match to TRBD1 (6 bases). This CDR3 comprises 14 residues. Germline V lookup: CDR1 LNHDA, CDR2 SQIVND (reference sequence). Trimming removed 6 bases from V and 2 bases from J, with 13 bases in between. CDR3 in amino acids: CASSPQGTNTEAFF. CDR3 bases: TGTGCCAGTAGCCCCCAGGGGACCAACACTGAAGCTTTCTTT. Full variable domain (outside the CDR3, taken from reference TRBV19 and TRBJ1-1): DGGITQSPKYLFRKEGQNVTLSCEQNLNHDAMYWYRQDPGQGLRLIYYSQIVNDFQKGDIAEGYSVSREKKESFPLTVTSAQKNPTAFYLCASSPQGTNTEAFFGQGTRLTVV.

This sequence joins TRBV24-1 and TRBJ1-2; 7 bases agree with TRBD1. With V trimmed by 2 bases and J by 2 bases, 7 bases remained unmatched. The CDR3 has 16 residues. Germline assignment: CDR1 KGHDR and CDR2 SFDVKD. CDR3 sequence reads: CATSDWRGQGNYGYTF. Written as DNA, the CDR3 is TGTGCCACCAGTGATTGGAGGGGGCAGGGGAACTATGGCTACACCTTC.

The V call is TRBV2, the J call TRBJ1-2; D is ambiguous. Deletions cut 7 bases from V and 4 bases from J, with 10 bases between. Germline V CDR1 and CDR2: SNHLY, FYNNEI. The CDR3 totals 12 residues. This chain's CDR3 is CASTRVGYGYTF. CDR3 DNA: TGTGCCAGCACAAGGGTCGGCTATGGCTACACCTTC.

The chain has TRBV5-1 and TRBJ2-7; D not resolved. Between the trimmed V and J ends, which lost 5 bases and 7 bases, there was a span of 28 bases. The CDR3 is made up of 17 amino acids. CDR1 SGHRS and CDR2 YFSETQ come from the germline V gene. The CDR3 DNA sequence: TGCGCCAGCAGTCGGGTCTTCGATACCGTTGGATTTAGAGAGCAGTACTTC. As protein: CASSRVFDTVGFREQYF.

This clone was detected once. The chain combines TRBV7-2 with TRBJ1-5, with 10 bases that match TRBD1. V lost 1 base and J lost 6; bases outside the gene matches: 3. This CDR3 is built from 15 residues. Germline CDR1 SGHTA, CDR2 FQGNSA. CDR3 protein: CASSLDGDRGQPQHF. The CDR3 DNA reads TGTGCCAGCAGCTTAGACGGGGACAGGGGTCAGCCCCAGCATTTT.